This is a list of T cell receptor beta chains from one sample in a study of regulatory T cells in long-lasting Graves disease. TCRdb fed the multiplex PCR reads into MiXCR, producing one record per CDR3 protein. The data show 450,000 or so distinct CDR3 sequences, with less than 25% seen just once and about 7.8% held by the top ten. The sample was peripheral blood mononuclear cells (PBMCs), taken when the disease was refractory, from a patient treated with antithyroid drugs. These receptors were taken from a female donor with Graves disease. CDR3s include the opening cysteine and the closing phenylalanine or tryptophan. D genes are given only for firm matches. Some rows have no size entry. The others give once, few or many, or a class for an expanded clone.

D gene: .
J gene: TRBJ2-7
V gene: TRBV5-6
clone size: many
CDR3 DNA: TGTGCCAGCAAAATAATGGGCGAGCAGTACTTC
CDR3 protein: CASKIMGEQYF

D gene: TRBD2
J gene: TRBJ2-1
V gene: TRBV6-5
clone size: .
CDR3 DNA: TGTGCCAGCAGTTACCGAGCGGGAGGGTCCAATGAGCAGTTCTTC
CDR3 protein: CASSYRAGGSNEQFF

D gene: TRBD1
J gene: TRBJ2-2
V gene: TRBV9
clone size: .
CDR3 DNA: TGTGCCAGCAGCGTATCCAGGGGGTCTGGTACCGGGGAGCTGTTTTTT
CDR3 protein: CASSVSRGSGTGELFF

D gene: .
J gene: TRBJ2-5
V gene: TRBV20-1
clone size: many
CDR3 DNA: TGCAGCGCGAACGAGGGGGGGCAAGAGACCCAGTACTTC
CDR3 protein: CSANEGGQETQYF

D gene: .
J gene: TRBJ2-1
V gene: TRBV28
clone size: .
CDR3 DNA: TGTGCCAGCAGTTTACACAGGGATTACAATGAGCAGTTCTTC
CDR3 protein: CASSLHRDYNEQFF

D gene: .
J gene: TRBJ2-5
V gene: TRBV27
clone size: few
CDR3 DNA: TGTGCCAGCAGTTTGCTTCAAACGGAGACCCAGTACTTC
CDR3 protein: CASSLLQTETQYF

D gene: TRBD2
J gene: TRBJ2-3
V gene: TRBV7-9
clone size: few
CDR3 DNA: TGTGCCAGCAGCTTAGGGACTAGCGGGAGCACAGATACGCAGTATTTT
CDR3 protein: CASSLGTSGSTDTQYF

D gene: TRBD1
J gene: TRBJ1-2
V gene: TRBV9
clone size: many
CDR3 DNA: TGTGCCAGCAGCCCGTCCGGACAGGGGAGCTATGGCTACACCTTC
CDR3 protein: CASSPSGQGSYGYTF

D gene: .
J gene: TRBJ2-3
V gene: TRBV9
clone size: .
CDR3 DNA: TGTGCCAGCAGCGAGGACACGAGCACAGATACGCAGTATTTT
CDR3 protein: CASSEDTSTDTQYF

D gene: .
J gene: TRBJ2-2
V gene: TRBV12-3/TRBV12-4
clone size: few
CDR3 DNA: TGTGCCAGCACCCTCTCACAGGGTCGGGCACCGGGGGAGCTGTTTTTT
CDR3 protein: CASTLSQGRAPGELFF

D gene: .
J gene: TRBJ2-5
V gene: TRBV13
clone size: many
CDR3 DNA: TGTGCCAGCAGCTCCCTCAGGGTAAAGACCCAGTACTTC
CDR3 protein: CASSSLRVKTQYF

D gene: .
J gene: TRBJ1-4
V gene: TRBV30
clone size: few
CDR3 DNA: TGTGCCTGGAGCACAAGTGGGCTCACGGGGGAAAAACTGTTTTTT
CDR3 protein: CAWSTSGLTGEKLFF

D gene: TRBD1
J gene: TRBJ2-5
V gene: TRBV6-1
clone size: .
CDR3 DNA: TGTGCCAGCAGTCAAGGGGGCCTACCCGGAGAGACCCAGTACTTC
CDR3 protein: CASSQGGLPGETQYF

D gene: .
J gene: TRBJ1-5
V gene: TRBV24-1
clone size: .
CDR3 DNA: TGTGCCACCGAGGACCGCTACAATCAGCCCCAGCATTTT
CDR3 protein: CATEDRYNQPQHF

D gene: .
J gene: TRBJ2-5
V gene: TRBV28
clone size: many
CDR3 DNA: TGTGCCAGCAGTCCCCGGTCGCTATGGGGGACCCAGTACTTC
CDR3 protein: CASSPRSLWGTQYF

D gene: .
J gene: TRBJ1-5
V gene: TRBV6-1
clone size: many
CDR3 DNA: TGTGCCAGCAGTGGGATGGATATTGTCCATTTT
CDR3 protein: CASSGMDIVHF

D gene: .
J gene: TRBJ1-1
V gene: TRBV7-9
clone size: few
CDR3 DNA: TGTGCCAGCAGCTTAGTACAGGGTGAGGAAGCTTTCTTT
CDR3 protein: CASSLVQGEEAFF

D gene: TRBD1
J gene: TRBJ1-5
V gene: TRBV12-3/TRBV12-4
clone size: many
CDR3 DNA: TGTGCCAGCAGGACAGGGGGTCTAGGTCAGCCCCAGCATTTT
CDR3 protein: CASRTGGLGQPQHF

D gene: TRBD2
J gene: TRBJ2-1
V gene: TRBV6-2/TRBV6-3
clone size: .
CDR3 DNA: TGTGCCAGCAGGACTAGCGGGAGGCAGGAGCAGTTCTTC
CDR3 protein: CASRTSGRQEQFF

D gene: .
J gene: TRBJ2-7
V gene: TRBV5-1
clone size: few
CDR3 DNA: TGCGCCAGCAGACCTCCCGGACAGCATTACGAGCAGTACTTC
CDR3 protein: CASRPPGQHYEQYF

D gene: .
J gene: TRBJ2-1
V gene: TRBV14
clone size: .
CDR3 DNA: TGTGCCAGCAGCCATCAGATCCATGAGCAGTTCTTC
CDR3 protein: CASSHQIHEQFF

D gene: TRBD2
J gene: TRBJ2-4
V gene: TRBV6-5
clone size: many
CDR3 DNA: TGTGCCAGCAGTTACGCGGGGGAAAACATTCAGTACTTC
CDR3 protein: CASSYAGENIQYF

D gene: .
J gene: TRBJ1-5
V gene: TRBV6-2/TRBV6-3
clone size: many
CDR3 DNA: TGTGCCAGCAGTGAAAGAGGGGGGAGCAATCAGCCCCAGCATTTT
CDR3 protein: CASSERGGSNQPQHF

D gene: .
J gene: TRBJ1-1
V gene: TRBV6-5
clone size: many
CDR3 DNA: TGTGCCAGCAGTTACAGGGCAAACTTCGACCCGGACTTT
CDR3 protein: CASSYRANFDPDF

D gene: TRBD2
J gene: TRBJ2-2
V gene: TRBV27
clone size: .
CDR3 DNA: TGTGCCAGCAGCCAGGGGGAGCGGGAGGCTGGCACCGGGAAGCTGTTTTTT
CDR3 protein: CASSQGEREAGTGKLFF

D gene: TRBD1
J gene: TRBJ1-4
V gene: TRBV27
clone size: .
CDR3 DNA: TGTGCCAGCAGTTTAGGCCGGCCAGGGGGCAACTTAGCAACTAATGAAAAACTGTTTTTT
CDR3 protein: CASSLGRPGGNLATNEKLFF

D gene: .
J gene: TRBJ2-7
V gene: TRBV28
clone size: many
CDR3 DNA: TGTGCCAGCAAAGACATCTACGAGCAGTACTTC
CDR3 protein: CASKDIYEQYF

D gene: TRBD1
J gene: TRBJ1-5
V gene: TRBV12-3/TRBV12-4
clone size: many
CDR3 DNA: TGTGCCAGCAGTGGGGGACAGGGTGGCAATCAGCCCCAGCATTTT
CDR3 protein: CASSGGQGGNQPQHF

D gene: .
J gene: TRBJ1-5
V gene: TRBV18
clone size: many
CDR3 DNA: TGTGCCAGCCGCAAACAGGACGGGCAGCCCCAGCATTTT
CDR3 protein: CASRKQDGQPQHF

D gene: .
J gene: TRBJ2-7
V gene: TRBV4-2
clone size: few
CDR3 DNA: TGTGCCAGCAGCCAAGGTCGGGGAGAGGACGAGCAGTACTTC
CDR3 protein: CASSQGRGEDEQYF

D gene: TRBD2
J gene: TRBJ2-4
V gene: TRBV28
clone size: many
CDR3 DNA: TGTGCCAGCAGTTCCCCTGGGGGGCTAGCGGGGACGTGGGGAAACATTCAGTACTTC
CDR3 protein: CASSSPGGLAGTWGNIQYF

D gene: TRBD2
J gene: TRBJ2-2
V gene: TRBV30
clone size: .
CDR3 DNA: TGTGCCTGGAGTGTACTAGCGGACCTCCTACCGGCAAAGAACACCGGGGAGCTGTTTTTT
CDR3 protein: CAWSVLADLLPAKNTGELFF

D gene: .
J gene: TRBJ1-1
V gene: TRBV14
clone size: few
CDR3 DNA: TGTGCCAGCAGCCGCTCCTGGGGAATTAACACTGAAGCTTTCTTT
CDR3 protein: CASSRSWGINTEAFF

D gene: .
J gene: TRBJ2-6
V gene: TRBV5-6
clone size: .
CDR3 DNA: TGTGCCAGCAGTGGTCGGGGGACTGGGGCCAACGTCCTGACTTTC
CDR3 protein: CASSGRGTGANVLTF

D gene: .
J gene: TRBJ1-1
V gene: TRBV19
clone size: .
CDR3 DNA: TGTGCTATTACGTATGGGCTACAGGTGAACACTGAAGCTTTCTTT
CDR3 protein: CAITYGLQVNTEAFF

D gene: TRBD1
J gene: TRBJ1-6
V gene: TRBV6-1
clone size: many
CDR3 DNA: TGTGCCAGCAGTGAACAGGACAGGTTTGGTTCACCCCTCCACTTT
CDR3 protein: CASSEQDRFGSPLHF

D gene: .
J gene: TRBJ2-5
V gene: TRBV4-1
clone size: many
CDR3 DNA: TGCGCCAGCAGCCAAGATTTCGAGACCCAGTACTTC
CDR3 protein: CASSQDFETQYF

D gene: TRBD1
J gene: TRBJ1-2
V gene: TRBV24-1
clone size: many
CDR3 DNA: TGTGCCACCAGTAGGACAGGGGGCTATGGCTACACCTTC
CDR3 protein: CATSRTGGYGYTF

D gene: TRBD1
J gene: TRBJ1-6
V gene: TRBV19
clone size: .
CDR3 DNA: TGTGCCAGTAGTCGTACAGGGGATTCACCCCTCCACTTT
CDR3 protein: CASSRTGDSPLHF

D gene: .
J gene: TRBJ2-2
V gene: TRBV2
clone size: few
CDR3 DNA: TGTGCCAGCAGTGGGGACCTAGCCGGGGAGCTGTTTTTT
CDR3 protein: CASSGDLAGELFF

D gene: .
J gene: TRBJ1-6
V gene: TRBV9
clone size: few
CDR3 DNA: TGTGCCAGCAGCGAGGGGGGGCTCAATAATTCACCCCTCCACTTT
CDR3 protein: CASSEGGLNNSPLHF

D gene: .
J gene: TRBJ1-5
V gene: TRBV9
clone size: .
CDR3 DNA: TGTGCCAGCAGCGCGGAACAGGGAGGGTCAGGTCAGCCCCAGCATTTT
CDR3 protein: CASSAEQGGSGQPQHF

D gene: .
J gene: TRBJ2-5
V gene: TRBV11-2
clone size: many
CDR3 DNA: TGTGCCAGCAGCTTAACTCAGGGACATAGAGAGACCCAGTACTTC
CDR3 protein: CASSLTQGHRETQYF

D gene: TRBD1
J gene: TRBJ2-1
V gene: TRBV5-1
clone size: many
CDR3 DNA: TGCGCCAGCAGCTTGGAAGCCAGGGGGCGCAATGAGCAGTTCTTC
CDR3 protein: CASSLEARGRNEQFF

D gene: .
J gene: TRBJ1-2
V gene: TRBV7-2
clone size: few
CDR3 DNA: TGTGCCAGCAGCTTAGACGAGGTTACAGGGACCGACTATGGCTACACCTTC
CDR3 protein: CASSLDEVTGTDYGYTF

D gene: .
J gene: TRBJ1-2
V gene: TRBV12-3/TRBV12-4
clone size: many
CDR3 DNA: TGTGCCAGCAGTCCCGTACAGGGCATGGGGGGCTACACCTTC
CDR3 protein: CASSPVQGMGGYTF

D gene: TRBD2
J gene: TRBJ2-1
V gene: TRBV6-1
clone size: .
CDR3 DNA: TGTGCCAGCAGAAGGAGCGGGAGCCCCAATGAGCAGTTCTTC
CDR3 protein: CASRRSGSPNEQFF

D gene: TRBD2
J gene: TRBJ2-7
V gene: TRBV3-1
clone size: few
CDR3 DNA: TGTGCCAGCAGCCAGGTCCCTAGCGGGGGATACGAGCAGTACTTC
CDR3 protein: CASSQVPSGGYEQYF

D gene: .
J gene: TRBJ2-7
V gene: TRBV20-1
clone size: many
CDR3 DNA: TGCAGTGCTAGAGACGATTACGAGCAGTACTTC
CDR3 protein: CSARDDYEQYF

D gene: TRBD1
J gene: TRBJ2-7
V gene: TRBV9
clone size: few
CDR3 DNA: TGTGCCAGCAGCGTAGCGACAGGGGGCGAGCAGTACTTC
CDR3 protein: CASSVATGGEQYF

D gene: .
J gene: TRBJ2-7
V gene: TRBV30
clone size: few
CDR3 DNA: TGTGCCTGGAGTGGGCATCTCTACGAGCAGTACTTC
CDR3 protein: CAWSGHLYEQYF

D gene: .
J gene: TRBJ2-2
V gene: TRBV27
clone size: few
CDR3 DNA: TGTGCCAGCAGTTTCATTGGGGGTAGCGACACCGGGGAGCTGTTTTTT
CDR3 protein: CASSFIGGSDTGELFF

D gene: TRBD1
J gene: TRBJ1-5
V gene: TRBV30
clone size: many
CDR3 DNA: TGTGCCTGGAGCGGACAGGGGGGCAATCAGCCCCAGCATTTT
CDR3 protein: CAWSGQGGNQPQHF

D gene: TRBD1
J gene: TRBJ2-2
V gene: TRBV3-1
clone size: .
CDR3 DNA: TGTGCCAGCAGCCAGACAGGGGGTACCAGGGAGCTGTTTTTT
CDR3 protein: CASSQTGGTRELFF

D gene: TRBD2
J gene: TRBJ2-7
V gene: TRBV6-5
clone size: .
CDR3 DNA: TGTGCCAGCAGTTACTCCGGGACTAGCGGGAGCTACGAGCAGTACTTC
CDR3 protein: CASSYSGTSGSYEQYF

D gene: .
J gene: TRBJ1-5
V gene: TRBV27
clone size: .
CDR3 DNA: TGTGCCAGCAGTGCGGGGGTCAGTCAGCCCCAGCATTTT
CDR3 protein: CASSAGVSQPQHF

D gene: .
J gene: TRBJ1-1
V gene: TRBV27
clone size: many
CDR3 DNA: TGTGCCAGCAGGTCCCCATACGGGCTAGCTGTCGACACTGAAGCTTTCTTT
CDR3 protein: CASRSPYGLAVDTEAFF

D gene: .
J gene: TRBJ1-5
V gene: TRBV28
clone size: .
CDR3 DNA: TGTGCCAGCAGTTCCTCAAGTGAGTATAGCAATCAGCCCCAGCATTTT
CDR3 protein: CASSSSSEYSNQPQHF

D gene: TRBD2
J gene: TRBJ2-5
V gene: TRBV6-1
clone size: .
CDR3 DNA: TGTGCCAGCAGTCCGACCGGGACTAGCGGGACGGCGACCCAGTACTTC
CDR3 protein: CASSPTGTSGTATQYF

D gene: TRBD1
J gene: TRBJ1-4
V gene: TRBV4-1
clone size: .
CDR3 DNA: TGCGCCAGCAGCCGTAAACAGGGGGCTAAAGAAAAACTGTTTTTT
CDR3 protein: CASSRKQGAKEKLFF